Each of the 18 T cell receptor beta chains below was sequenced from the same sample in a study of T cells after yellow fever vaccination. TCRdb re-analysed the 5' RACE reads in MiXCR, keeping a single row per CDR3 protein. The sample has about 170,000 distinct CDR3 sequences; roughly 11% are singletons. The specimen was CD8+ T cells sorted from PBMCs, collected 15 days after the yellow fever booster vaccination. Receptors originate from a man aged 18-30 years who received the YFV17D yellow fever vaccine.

The CDR3 region has the DNA TGTGCCAGCAGACGGGAGGGCTCCTACAATGAGCAGTTCTTC. It is translated as CASRREGSYNEQFF. The V and J genes are TRBV6-6 and TRBJ2-1, with TRBD2 identical over 8 bases. The length of the CDR3 is 14 residues. Germline CDR1 MNHNY, CDR2 SVGAGI (reference sequence). Trimming cost V 6 bases and J 0 bases; bases outside gene matches: 1.

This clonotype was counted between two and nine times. The chain's CDR3 is CASSDLRRQVNEQFF. CDR3 nucleotide sequence: TGTGCCAGCAGTGATCTGAGGCGACAGGTCAATGAGCAGTTCTTC. The chain recombines TRBV2 with TRBJ2-1; possible D gene TRBD1, 6 bases. Germline V gene sequence: CDR1 SNHLY, CDR2 FYNNEI. The length of the CDR3 is 15 residues. Trimming took off 3 bases at V and 6 bases at J, with 15 bases between the two ends.

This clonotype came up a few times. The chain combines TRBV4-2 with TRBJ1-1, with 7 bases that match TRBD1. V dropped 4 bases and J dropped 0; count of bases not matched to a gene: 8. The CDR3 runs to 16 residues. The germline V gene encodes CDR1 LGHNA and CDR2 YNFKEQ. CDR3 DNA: TGTGCCAGCAGCCCCTCTCCGGGACAGCTGAACACTGAAGCTTTCTTT. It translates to CASSPSPGQLNTEAFF.

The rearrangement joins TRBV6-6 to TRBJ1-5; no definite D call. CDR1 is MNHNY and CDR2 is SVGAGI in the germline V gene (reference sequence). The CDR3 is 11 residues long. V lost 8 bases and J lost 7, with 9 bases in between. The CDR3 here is CASRTGQPQHF. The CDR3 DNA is TGTGCCAGCCGAACCGGACAGCCCCAGCATTTT.

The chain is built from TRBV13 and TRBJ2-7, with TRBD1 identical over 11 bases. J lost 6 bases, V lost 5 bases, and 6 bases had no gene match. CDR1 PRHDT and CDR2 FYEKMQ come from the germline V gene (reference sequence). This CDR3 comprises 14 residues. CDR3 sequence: CASSTGQGAAEQYF. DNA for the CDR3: TGTGCCAGCAGCACCGGACAGGGGGCGGCCGAGCAGTACTTC.

DNA of the CDR3: TGTGCCAGCAGCCAGGGATCCTACGAGCAGTACGTC. It is translated as CASSQGSYEQYV. The gene calls are TRBV3-1 and TRBJ2-7; D gene unclear. V lost 3 bases to trimming and J lost 1 base, with 4 bases between them. Germline V gene sequence: CDR1 LGHDT, CDR2 YNNKEL (reference sequence). This CDR3 is 12 amino acids long.

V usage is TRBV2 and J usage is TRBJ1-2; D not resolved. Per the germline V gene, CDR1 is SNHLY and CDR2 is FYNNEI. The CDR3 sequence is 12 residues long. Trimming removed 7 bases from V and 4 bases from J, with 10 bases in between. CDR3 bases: TGTGCCAGCACATGGGGAGGCTATGGCTACACCTTC. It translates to CASTWGGYGYTF. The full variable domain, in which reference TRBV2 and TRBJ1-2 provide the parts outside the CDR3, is EPEVTQTPSHQVTQMGQEVILRCVPISNHLYFYWYRQILGQKVEFLVSFYNNEISEKSEIFDDQFSVERPDGSNFTLKIRSTKLEDSAMYFCASTWGGYGYTFGSGTRLTVV.

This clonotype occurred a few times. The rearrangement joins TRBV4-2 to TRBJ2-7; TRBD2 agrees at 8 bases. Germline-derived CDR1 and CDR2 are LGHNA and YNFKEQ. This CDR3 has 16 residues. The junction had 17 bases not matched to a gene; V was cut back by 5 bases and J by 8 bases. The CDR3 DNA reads TGTGCCAGCAGCGAACCGGGGGGGAGCGGGGGTTTTAAGCAGTACTTC. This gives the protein CASSEPGGSGGFKQYF.

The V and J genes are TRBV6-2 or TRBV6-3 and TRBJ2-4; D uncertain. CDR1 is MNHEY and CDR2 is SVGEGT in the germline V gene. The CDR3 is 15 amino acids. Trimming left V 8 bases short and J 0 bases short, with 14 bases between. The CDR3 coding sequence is TGTGCCAGCGGCACTCCAGCTGTAGCCAAAAACATTCAGTACTTC. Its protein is CASGTPAVAKNIQYF.

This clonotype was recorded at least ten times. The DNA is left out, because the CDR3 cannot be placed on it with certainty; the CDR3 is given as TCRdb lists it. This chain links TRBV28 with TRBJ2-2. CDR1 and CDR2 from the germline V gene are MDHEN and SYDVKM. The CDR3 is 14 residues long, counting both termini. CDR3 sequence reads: CASSFWFGAGELFF.

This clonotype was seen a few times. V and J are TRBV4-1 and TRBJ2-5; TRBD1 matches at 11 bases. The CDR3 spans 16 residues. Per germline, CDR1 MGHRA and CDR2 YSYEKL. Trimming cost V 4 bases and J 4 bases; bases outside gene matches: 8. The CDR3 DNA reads TGCGCCAGCAGCCGATTGGACAGGGGGCTAGCAGAGACCCAGTACTTC. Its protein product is CASSRLDRGLAETQYF.

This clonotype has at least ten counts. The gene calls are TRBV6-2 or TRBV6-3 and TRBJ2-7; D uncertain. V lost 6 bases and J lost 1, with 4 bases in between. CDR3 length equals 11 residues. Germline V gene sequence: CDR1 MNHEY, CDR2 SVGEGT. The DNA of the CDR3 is TGTGCCAGCAGCGATTCCTACGAGCAGTACTTC. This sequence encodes CASSDSYEQYF.

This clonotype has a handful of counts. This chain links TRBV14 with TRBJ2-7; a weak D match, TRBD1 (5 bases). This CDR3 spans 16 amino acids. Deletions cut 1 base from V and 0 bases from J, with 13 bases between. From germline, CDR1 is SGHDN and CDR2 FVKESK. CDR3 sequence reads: CASSQGRQGVSYEQYF. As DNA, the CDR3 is TGTGCCAGCAGCCAAGGACGTCAGGGTGTCTCCTACGAGCAGTACTTC.

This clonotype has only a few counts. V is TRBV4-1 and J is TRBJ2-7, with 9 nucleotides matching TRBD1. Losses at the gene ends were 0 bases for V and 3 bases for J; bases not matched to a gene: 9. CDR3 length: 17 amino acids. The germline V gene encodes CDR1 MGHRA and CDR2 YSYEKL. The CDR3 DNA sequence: TGCGCCAGCAGCCAAGAGAGGGGAGACAGGGGGAACTACGAGCAGTACTTC. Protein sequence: CASSQERGDRGNYEQYF.

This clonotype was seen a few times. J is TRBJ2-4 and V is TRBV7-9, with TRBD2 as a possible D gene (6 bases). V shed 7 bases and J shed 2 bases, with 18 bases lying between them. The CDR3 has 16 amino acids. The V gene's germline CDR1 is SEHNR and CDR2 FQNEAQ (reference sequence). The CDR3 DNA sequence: TGTGCCAGCACCTACTGGGACTCGCCAACCAAAAACATTCAGTACTTC. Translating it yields CASTYWDSPTKNIQYF.

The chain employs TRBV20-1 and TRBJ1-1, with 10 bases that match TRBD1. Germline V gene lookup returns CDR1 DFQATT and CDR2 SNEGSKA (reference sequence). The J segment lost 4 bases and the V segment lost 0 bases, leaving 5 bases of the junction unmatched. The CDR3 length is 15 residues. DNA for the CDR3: TGCAGTGCTAGAGACTTAAGACAGGGGGCCACTGAAGCTTTCTTT. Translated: CSARDLRQGATEAFF.

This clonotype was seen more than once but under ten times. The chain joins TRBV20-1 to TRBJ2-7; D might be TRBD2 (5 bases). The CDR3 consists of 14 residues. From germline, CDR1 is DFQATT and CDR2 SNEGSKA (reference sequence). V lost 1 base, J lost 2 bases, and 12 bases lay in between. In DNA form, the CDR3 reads TGCAGTGCTAGAGTCCGGGGTAATCCCTACGAGCAGTACGTC. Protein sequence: CSARVRGNPYEQYV.

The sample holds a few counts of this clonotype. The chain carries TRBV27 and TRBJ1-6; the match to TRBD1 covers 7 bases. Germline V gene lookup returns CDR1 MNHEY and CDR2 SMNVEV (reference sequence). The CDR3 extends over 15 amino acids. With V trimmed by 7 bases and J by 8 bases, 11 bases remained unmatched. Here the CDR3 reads CASTSWTGADSPLHF. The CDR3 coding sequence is TGTGCCAGCACCTCCTGGACAGGTGCTGATTCACCCCTCCACTTT.